The rows below give T cell receptor beta chains drawn from one sample of a study of blood T cell repertoires in COVID-19. Only in-frame clones appear in the TCRdb table, and some are missing; sequencing was by immunoSEQ multiplex PCR. Of about 64,000 clones in the sample, 88% were seen once. Sequences were obtained from PBMCs or T cells enriched from blood (not recorded which). Receptor source: a woman between 35 and 50 years old who had recovered from COVID-19. CDR3s include the opening cysteine and the closing phenylalanine or tryptophan. Fields, in order: V gene, J gene, D gene, clone size, CDR3 protein, CDR3 DNA. D genes are given only for firm matches. A clone size is listed for some rows: how often the clone was seen (once, few, many), or a class if it is expanded.

>TRBV5-8|TRBJ2-2|.|.
CASSLADTGELFF
TGTGCCAGCAGCTTGGCAGACACCGGGGAGCTGTTTTTT
>TRBV6-1|TRBJ2-1|TRBD2|.
CASSEASGGANEQFF
TGTGCCAGCAGTGAAGCTAGCGGGGGGGCCAATGAGCAGTTCTTC
>TRBV4-1|TRBJ2-5|.|.
CASSQEETGMYQETQYF
TGCGCCAGCAGCCAAGAGGAGACAGGAATGTACCAAGAGACCCAGTACTTC
>TRBV10-3|TRBJ2-1|TRBD2|once
CAISGPNTGLVRGEQFF
TGTGCCATCAGTGGTCCCAATACCGGACTAGTTCGAGGTGAGCAGTTCTTC
>TRBV27|TRBJ1-6|.|.
CASRVSGQLNSPLHF
TGTGCCAGCAGGGTCTCAGGACAGCTGAATTCACCCCTCCACTTT
>TRBV13|TRBJ1-2|.|.
CASSLMVDTTTYGYTF
TGTGCCAGCAGCTTAATGGTGGACACGACCACCTATGGCTACACCTTC
>TRBV7-8|TRBJ2-4|.|once
CASSFGGLGRGKNIQYF
TGTGCCAGCAGCTTTGGTGGGCTGGGCAGGGGCAAAAACATTCAGTACTTC
>TRBV4-1|TRBJ2-3|TRBD2|.
CASSQDGAGGPTDTQYF
TGCGCCAGCAGCCAAGATGGGGCGGGGGGGCCAACAGATACGCAGTATTTT
>TRBV5-1|TRBJ2-3|.|.
CASKLLGAADTQYF
TGCGCCAGCAAATTGCTGGGGGCCGCAGATACGCAGTATTTT
>TRBV5-1|TRBJ1-1|.|.
CASREGANTEAFF
TGCGCCAGCAGGGAGGGAGCGAACACTGAAGCTTTCTTT
>TRBV11-2|TRBJ2-3|TRBD2|few
CASSQDPGTSGTDTQYF
TGTGCCAGCAGCCAGGACCCGGGGACTAGCGGCACAGATACGCAGTATTTT
>TRBV5-1|TRBJ1-1|.|.
CASSLRGGTEAFF
TGCGCCAGCAGCTTAAGGGGAGGCACTGAAGCTTTCTTT
>TRBV2|TRBJ1-3|.|once
CASSGGLRSGNTIYF
TGTGCCAGCAGCGGGGGTCTTCGCTCTGGAAACACCATATATTTT
>TRBV20-1|TRBJ2-1|TRBD1|.
CSASGLLATGDEQFF
TGCAGTGCTAGTGGTCTACTGGCTACAGGGGATGAGCAGTTCTTC
>TRBV29-1|TRBJ2-5|TRBD1|.
CGGGQGQETQYF
TGCGGTGGGGGACAGGGGCAAGAGACCCAGTACTTC
>TRBV29-1|TRBJ2-7|TRBD1|.
CSVDIGGGSYEQYF
TGCAGCGTTGACATAGGGGGCGGCTCCTACGAGCAGTACTTC
>TRBV2|TRBJ2-5|TRBD1|.
CASRSRDRVRETQYF
TGTGCCAGCAGATCCCGGGACAGGGTTCGGGAGACCCAGTACTTC
>TRBV19|TRBJ1-3|.|few
CASKGQVSGNTIYF
TGTGCCAGTAAAGGCCAGGTCTCTGGAAACACCATATATTTT
>TRBV15|TRBJ2-7|.|.
CATSRDPPRGASQYEQYF
TGTGCCACCAGCAGAGACCCACCCCGGGGGGCAAGCCAGTACGAGCAGTACTTC
>TRBV24-1|TRBJ2-5|TRBD1|.
CATSDSISGGRETQYF
TGTGCCACCAGTGATTCAATTTCAGGGGGCCGGGAGACCCAGTACTTC
>TRBV5-6|TRBJ2-7|.|.
CASSLDSRFSYEQYF
TGTGCCAGCAGCTTGGATTCGAGGTTCTCCTACGAGCAGTACTTC
>TRBV5-1|TRBJ1-5|.|once
CASSLGHLNQPQHF
TGCGCCAGCAGCTTGGGGCATCTCAATCAGCCCCAGCATTTT
>TRBV3-1/TRBV3-2|TRBJ2-2|.|.
CASSQPTGRVDTGELFF
TGTGCCAGCAGCCAACCCACAGGGAGGGTCGACACCGGGGAGCTGTTTTTT
>TRBV5-1|TRBJ1-4|TRBD1|.
CASRLDRVNEKLFF
TGCGCCAGCAGGTTGGACAGGGTAAACGAAAAACTGTTTTTT
>TRBV19|TRBJ2-2|TRBD1|.
CASSMGTGDYGELFF
TGTGCCAGTAGTATGGGGACAGGGGACTACGGGGAGCTGTTTTTT
>TRBV5-1|TRBJ1-3|TRBD1|.
CASSSGRGRSSGNTIYF
TGCGCCAGCAGCTCGGGCAGGGGGCGTTCGTCTGGAAACACCATATATTTT
>TRBV7-8|TRBJ2-1|TRBD1|.
CASSLSRGGTGERNEQFF
TGTGCCAGCAGCCTGTCAAGGGGGGGGACAGGGGAACGAAATGAGCAGTTCTTC
>TRBV5-4|TRBJ2-5|.|.
CASSPQGGETQYF
TGTGCCAGCAGCCCGCAGGGTGGGGAGACCCAGTACTTC
>TRBV6-6|TRBJ1-2|.|.
CASGQTSGDGYTF
TGTGCCAGCGGCCAGACGTCAGGGGATGGCTACACCTTC
>TRBV19|TRBJ2-1|.|once
CATKQGYNEQFF
TGTGCCACTAAGCAGGGGTACAATGAGCAGTTCTTC
>TRBV2|TRBJ2-5|.|.
CASSREEAGQETQYF
TGTGCCAGCAGCCGCGAGGAGGCTGGCCAAGAGACCCAGTACTTC
>TRBV15|TRBJ1-4|.|.
CATSFQGNEKLFF
TGTGCCACCAGCTTTCAGGGTAATGAAAAACTGTTTTTT
>TRBV19|TRBJ2-7|.|.
CASSISGLTYEQYF
TGTGCCAGTAGTATCTCAGGGTTAACCTACGAGCAGTACTTC
>TRBV10-1|TRBJ2-1|.|.
CASSEPGDNEQFF
TGCGCCAGCAGTGAGCCAGGGGACAATGAGCAGTTCTTC
>TRBV4-1|TRBJ2-7|.|.
CASSQITGTSYEQYF
TGCGCCAGCAGCCAAATTACCGGGACAAGCTACGAGCAGTACTTC
>TRBV19|TRBJ1-3|.|.
CASTSGGVSGNTIYF
TGTGCCAGTACGAGTGGAGGGGTGTCTGGAAACACCATATATTTT
>TRBV13|TRBJ1-2|TRBD1|.
CASSSGQGAETNYGYTF
TGTGCCAGCAGCTCCGGACAGGGGGCCGAAACTAACTATGGCTACACCTTC
>TRBV4-2|TRBJ2-7|.|.
CASSQDQATREQYF
TGTGCCAGCAGCCAAGATCAAGCGACGCGGGAGCAGTACTTC
>TRBV3-1/TRBV3-2|TRBJ1-6|TRBD1|few
CASSQGRDSNSPLHF
TGTGCCAGCAGCCAGGGCCGGGACAGCAATTCACCCCTCCACTTT
>TRBV7-9|TRBJ2-2|TRBD2|.
CASSFSSGTSGGVTGELFF
TGTGCCAGCAGTTTTTCTTCCGGGACTAGCGGGGGGGTAACCGGGGAGCTGTTTTTT
>TRBV19|TRBJ2-2|.|.
CASSMRGRNLPGELFF
TGTGCCAGTAGTATGCGGGGGCGCAACCTCCCCGGGGAGCTGTTTTTT
>TRBV27|TRBJ2-2|TRBD2|.
CASSWTSGGAGELFF
TGTGCCAGCAGTTGGACTAGCGGGGGGGCCGGGGAGCTGTTTTTT
>TRBV19|TRBJ1-1|TRBD1|.
CASSIQGQGVSEAFF
TGTGCCAGTAGTATACAAGGACAGGGGGTGTCTGAAGCTTTCTTT
>TRBV19|TRBJ1-6|TRBD1|.
CASSFGQGGSSYNSPLHF
TGTGCCAGTAGTTTCGGACAGGGTGGGAGCTCCTATAATTCACCCCTCCACTTT
>TRBV7-9|TRBJ2-5|.|.
CASSLEEGARETQYF
TGTGCCAGCAGCTTAGAGGAGGGGGCCAGAGAGACCCAGTACTTC
>TRBV2|TRBJ1-3|.|.
CASSAGLVGNTIYF
TGTGCCAGCAGTGCAGGGCTTGTTGGAAACACCATATATTTT
>TRBV6-6|TRBJ2-7|TRBD2|.
CASSRIAGGITYEQYF
TGTGCCAGCAGTCGAATAGCGGGGGGGATAACCTACGAGCAGTACTTC
>TRBV5-1|TRBJ1-4|.|.
CASSFGRVEEKLFF
TGCGCCAGCAGCTTCGGCCGGGTCGAGGAAAAACTGTTTTTT
>TRBV5-1|TRBJ1-4|.|.
CASSLDRTNEKLFF
TGCGCCAGCAGCTTGGACAGGACTAATGAAAAACTGTTTTTT
>TRBV5-1|TRBJ2-3|TRBD2|.
CASSQGTSGGRDTQYF
TGCGCCAGCAGCCAAGGGACTAGCGGCGGGCGTGATACGCAGTATTTT